The table lists the clone carrying this T cell receptor (beta chain) with many counts. These data are taken from a study of T-cell reconstitution after alpha-beta-depleted transplantation in children. V shed 3 bases and J shed 0 bases, with 4 bases lying between them. From germline, CDR1 is SGHRS and CDR2 YFSETQ. This CDR3 has 13 amino acids. Preparation of the TCRbeta library was carried out with unique molecular identifiers. TCRdb called the PCR reads again in MiXCR, with one record for every CDR3 protein. This sample yields 210,000 or so distinct CDR3 sequences, of which around 10% are seen a single time; less than 8% belongs to the top ten.

This material consisted of PBMCs from the stem cell graft donor, taken from the stem cell graft. V is TRBV5-1 and J is TRBJ1-5, with D unclear. This TCR was recovered from a human donor who donated a stem cell graft to a child with acute lymphoblastic leukemia. The CDR3: CASSYDSNQPQHF. The CDR3 DNA is TGCGCCAGCAGCTACGATAGCAATCAGCCCCAGCATTTT. The complete variable domain, with remaining parts taken from reference TRBV5-1 and TRBJ1-5, reads KAGVTQTPRYLIKTRGQQVTLSCSPISGHRSVSWYQQTPGQGLQFLFEYFSETQRNKGNFPGRFSGRQFSNSRSEMNVSTLELGDSALYLCASSYDSNQPQHFGDGTRLSIL.